Listed below are T cell receptor beta chains from one sample, sequenced in a study of identifying expanded T cells in peripheral blood. The table came from immunoSEQ multiplex PCR; TCRdb's copy has only in-frame clones and leaves some out. The sample consists of 60,000 to 70,000 clones, approximately 87% of them appearing once. The sample was blood. Receptors were obtained from a person between 18 and 75 years old in good health. Each CDR3 is given with its conserved first and last residue. Fields, in order: clone size, D gene, J gene, V gene, CDR3 protein, CDR3 DNA. The D gene is left open where the match is weak. Only some rows state a clone size, as once, few, many or a class for expanded clones.

>NA|NA|TRBJ2-7|TRBV28
CASSYPVGAEYEQYF
TGTGCCAGCAGCTACCCGGTGGGAGCGGAATACGAGCAGTACTTC
>NA|NA|TRBJ1-5|TRBV28
CASSFYTGTSNQPQHF
TGTGCCAGCAGTTTCTATACAGGAACTAGCAATCAGCCCCAGCATTTT
>NA|NA|TRBJ2-7|TRBV10-1
CASRADGTSGEQYF
TGCGCCAGCAGGGCTGATGGTACCTCCGGCGAGCAGTACTTC
>NA|TRBD2|TRBJ2-7|TRBV29-1
CSVLKLAGNSYEQYF
TGCAGCGTCCTTAAACTAGCGGGCAACTCCTACGAGCAGTACTTC
>NA|NA|TRBJ1-1|TRBV7-2
CASSPFGLNTEAFF
TGTGCCAGCAGCCCCTTCGGGTTGAACACTGAAGCTTTCTTT
>once|TRBD2|TRBJ2-7|TRBV9
CASSVQAGVAYEQYF
TGTGCCAGCAGCGTACAAGCGGGAGTTGCCTACGAGCAGTACTTC
>NA|NA|TRBJ2-6|TRBV9
CASSVSRGAGANVLTF
TGTGCCAGCAGCGTATCAAGGGGCGCTGGGGCCAACGTCCTGACTTTC
>NA|NA|TRBJ1-1|TRBV5-1
CASSLAPDSTEAFF
TGCGCCAGCAGCTTGGCCCCCGACAGCACTGAAGCTTTCTTT
>NA|TRBD2|TRBJ2-3|TRBV5-6
CASSARTSGGADTQYF
TGTGCCAGCAGCGCTCGGACTAGCGGTGGGGCAGATACGCAGTATTTT
>NA|NA|TRBJ2-7|TRBV4-3
CASSQGGDHEQYF
TGCGCCAGCAGCCAAGGTGGGGACCACGAGCAGTACTTC
>NA|NA|TRBJ2-7|TRBV18
CASSAMGSEQYF
TGTGCCAGCTCAGCAATGGGGAGCGAGCAGTACTTC
>NA|NA|TRBJ1-1|TRBV5-1
CASSQENQGDTEAFF
TGCGCCAGCAGCCAAGAGAATCAGGGTGATACTGAAGCTTTCTTT
>NA|NA|TRBJ1-4|TRBV5-1
CASSPRGGEKLFF
TGCGCCAGCAGCCCACGTGGGGGTGAAAAACTGTTTTTT
>NA|NA|TRBJ1-4|TRBV7-9
CASSSTMTGLNEKLFF
TGTGCCAGCAGCTCCACCATGACAGGATTAAATGAAAAACTGTTTTTT
>NA|NA|TRBJ1-4|TRBV29-1
CSVRWTSTNEKLFF
TGCAGCGTACGCTGGACATCAACTAATGAAAAACTGTTTTTT
>NA|NA|TRBJ1-3|TRBV30
CAWSRSRPGNTIYF
TGTGCCTGGTCGCGTAGTCGTCCGGGAAACACCATATATTTT
>NA|TRBD1|TRBJ1-6|TRBV6-6
CASSQGTGFSSPLHF
TGTGCCAGCAGCCAAGGGACAGGTTTTTCTTCACCCCTCCACTTT
>NA|TRBD2|TRBJ2-3|TRBV4-2
CASSQVSLAGGRDTQYF
TGTGCCAGCAGCCAAGTTTCGCTAGCGGGAGGGAGGGATACGCAGTATTTT
>NA|NA|TRBJ2-2|TRBV9
CASRQGSNTGELFF
TGTGCCAGCAGACAGGGATCGAACACCGGGGAGCTGTTTTTT
>NA|NA|TRBJ2-5|TRBV30
CAWSTTQETQYF
TGTGCCTGGAGTACAACACAAGAGACCCAGTACTTC
>once|TRBD1|TRBJ1-5|TRBV7-6
CASSQGQGDQPQHF
TGTGCCAGCAGCCAAGGACAGGGCGATCAGCCCCAGCATTTT
>once|NA|TRBJ1-1|TRBV7-2
CASSLGTLNTEAFF
TGTGCCAGCAGCTTAGGGACCCTGAACACTGAAGCTTTCTTT
>NA|TRBD1|TRBJ2-3|TRBV7-9
CASSLAPGGSTDTQYF
TGTGCCAGCAGCTTAGCCCCAGGGGGAAGCACAGATACGCAGTATTTT
>NA|NA|TRBJ1-5|TRBV2
CASTGGYNSNQPQHF
TGTGCCAGCACGGGGGGCTACAATAGCAATCAGCCCCAGCATTTT
>NA|NA|TRBJ2-2|TRBV9
CASSASRDKANTGELFF
TGTGCCAGCAGCGCCAGTCGGGACAAGGCGAACACCGGGGAGCTGTTTTTT